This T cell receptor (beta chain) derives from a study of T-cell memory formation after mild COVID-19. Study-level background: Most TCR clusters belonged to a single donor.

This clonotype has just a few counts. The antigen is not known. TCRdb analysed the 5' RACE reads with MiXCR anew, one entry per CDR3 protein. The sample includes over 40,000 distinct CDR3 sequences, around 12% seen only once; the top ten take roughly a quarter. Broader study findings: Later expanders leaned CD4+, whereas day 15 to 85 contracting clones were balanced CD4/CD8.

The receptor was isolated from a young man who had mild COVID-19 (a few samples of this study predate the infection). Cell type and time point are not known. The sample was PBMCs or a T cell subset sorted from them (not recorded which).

In DNA, the CDR3 is TGTGCCAGCAGTTACAGCCGGGACAGGGGGCCCACTGAAGCTTTCTTT. Its protein product is CASSYSRDRGPTEAFF. The rearrangement uses TRBV6-5 and TRBJ1-1, with 12 bases aligning to TRBD1. The length of the CDR3 is 16 residues. Germline V gene data show CDR1 as MNHEY and CDR2 as SVGAGI. J gave up 4 bases and V 2 bases, and 5 bases lay outside the gene matches.